The clone carrying this T cell receptor (beta chain) was recorded many times. The data belong to a study of early T cells in non-severe SARS-CoV-2 infection. Background on the study: Chains were unpaired, as sequencing was done on bulk RNA from unsorted whole blood.

The CDR3 totals 16 residues. The ends were cut back, 0 bases at V and 0 bases at J, with 12 bases in the middle. Germline V gene lookup returns CDR1 DFQATT and CDR2 SNEGSKA (reference sequence). As part of library construction, unique molecular identifiers were attached to individual cDNA molecules. TCRdb fed the 5' RACE reads into MiXCR, producing one record per CDR3 protein. The sample gives roughly 40,000 distinct CDR3 sequences, 5% to 6.5% of which show up once; around 7.7% is in the top ten. The gene calls are TRBV20-1 and TRBJ1-5; the D is unclear. The specimen comprised whole blood, sampled at baseline. This clonotype originated in an adult who was a healthcare worker with PCR-confirmed SARS-CoV-2 infection or an uninfected control (not recorded which). The CDR3 loop is CSARESGRHSNQPQHF. The CDR3 region has the DNA TGCAGTGCTAGAGAGTCTGGACGACATAGCAATCAGCCCCAGCATTTT.